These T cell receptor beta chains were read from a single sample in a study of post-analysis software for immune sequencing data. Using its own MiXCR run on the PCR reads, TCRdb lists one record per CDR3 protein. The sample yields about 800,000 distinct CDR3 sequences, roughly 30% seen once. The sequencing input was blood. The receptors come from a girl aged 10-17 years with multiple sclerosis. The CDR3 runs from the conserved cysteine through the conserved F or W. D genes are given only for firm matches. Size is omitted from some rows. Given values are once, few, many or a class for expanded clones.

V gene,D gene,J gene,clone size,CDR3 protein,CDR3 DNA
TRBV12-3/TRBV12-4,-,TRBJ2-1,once,CASSFMGGPAIQFF,TGTGCCAGCAGTTTTATGGGCGGTCCGGCCATTCAGTTCTTC
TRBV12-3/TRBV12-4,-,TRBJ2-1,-,CASSAITGAEQFF,TGTGCCAGCAGCGCAATTACAGGAGCTGAGCAGTTCTTC
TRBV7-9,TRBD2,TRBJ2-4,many,CASSPAGGPQNIQYF,TGTGCCAGCAGCCCAGCGGGAGGGCCTCAAAACATTCAGTACTTC
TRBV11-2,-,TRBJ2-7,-,CASSWGAQKAYEQYF,TGTGCCAGCAGCTGGGGGGCCCAAAAGGCCTACGAGCAGTACTTC
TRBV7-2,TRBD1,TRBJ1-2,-,CASSPLDRVYTF,TGTGCCAGCAGCCCGCTGGACAGGGTTTACACCTTC
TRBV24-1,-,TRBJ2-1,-,CATSALWHNEQFF,TGTGCCACCAGTGCCTTATGGCACAATGAGCAGTTCTTC
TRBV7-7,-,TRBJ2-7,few,CASSLSKGAYEQYF,TGTGCTAGCAGTCTGTCCAAAGGGGCCTACGAGCAGTACTTC
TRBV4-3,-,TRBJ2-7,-,CASSPGGGCEQYF,TGCGCCAGCAGCCCCGGAGGAGGGTGCGAGCAGTACTTC
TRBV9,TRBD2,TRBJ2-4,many,CASSVGGTSDRIQYF,TGTGCCAGCAGCGTCGGGGGGACTAGCGATAGGATTCAGTACTTC
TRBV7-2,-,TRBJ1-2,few,CASSLGRARTHYGYTF,TGTGCCAGCAGCTTAGGGCGGGCCAGGACCCACTATGGCTACACCTTC
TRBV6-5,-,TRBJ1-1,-,CASRDRRAAFF,TGTGCCAGCAGGGACCGCCGGGCGGCTTTCTTT
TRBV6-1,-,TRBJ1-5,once,CASRTDSNSNQPQHF,TGTGCCAGCAGGACAGATTCTAATAGCAATCAGCCCCAGCATTTT
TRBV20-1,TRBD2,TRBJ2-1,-,CSARDPVAGLNEQFF,TGCAGTGCTAGAGATCCGGTAGCGGGTTTAAATGAGCAGTTCTTC
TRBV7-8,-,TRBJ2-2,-,CASSPPLVTGERFF,TGTGCCAGCAGCCCCCCACTAGTGACCGGGGAGCGGTTTTTT
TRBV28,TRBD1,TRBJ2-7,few,CASSRRTGGSYEQYF,TGTGCCAGCAGTCGCCGGACAGGGGGATCCTACGAGCAGTACTTC
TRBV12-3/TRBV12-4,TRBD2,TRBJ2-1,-,CASSTRLAGRNEQFF,TGTGCCAGCAGCACCCGACTAGCGGGGAGAAATGAGCAGTTCTTC
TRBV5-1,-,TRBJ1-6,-,CASSLEGVGHPHF,TGCGCCAGCAGCTTGGAAGGGGTGGGGCACCCCCACTTT
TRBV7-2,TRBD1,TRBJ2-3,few,CASSYRRTGGSGTQYF,TGTGCCAGCAGCTATAGAAGGACAGGGGGCTCGGGTACGCAGTATTTT
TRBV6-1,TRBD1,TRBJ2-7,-,CASSKASGGVISEQYF,TGTGCCAGCAGTAAGGCCTCAGGGGGCGTCATTTCCGAGCAGTACTTC
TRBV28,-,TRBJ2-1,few,CASSLNSEQFF,TGTGCCAGCAGTCTGAATTCCGAGCAGTTCTTC
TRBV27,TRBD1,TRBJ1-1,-,CASRRQGGAEAFF,TGTGCCAGCCGCAGACAGGGTGGGGCTGAAGCTTTCTTT
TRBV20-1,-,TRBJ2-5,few,CSARGWGGYETQYF,TGCAGTGCTAGGGGATGGGGTGGTTATGAGACCCAGTACTTC
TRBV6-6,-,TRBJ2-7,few,CASTPPAGRGMNEQYF,TGTGCCAGCACCCCCCCCGCAGGCAGGGGAATGAACGAGCAGTACTTC
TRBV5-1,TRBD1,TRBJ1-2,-,CASSPWTGSNYGYTF,TGCGCCAGCAGCCCGTGGACAGGATCTAACTATGGCTACACCTTC
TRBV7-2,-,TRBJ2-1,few,CASSFPGFAHEQFF,TGTGCCAGCAGCTTTCCTGGGTTCGCACATGAGCAGTTCTTC
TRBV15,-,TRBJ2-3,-,CATSGEFARGDTQYF,TGTGCCACCAGTGGGGAGTTCGCGCGGGGAGATACGCAGTATTTT
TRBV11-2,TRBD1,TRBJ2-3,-,CASSLIGRSGAGRGWADTQYF,TGTGCCAGCAGCTTAATAGGCCGGTCTGGAGCCGGCAGGGGGTGGGCAGATACGCAGTATTTT
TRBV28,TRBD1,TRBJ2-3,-,CASRLGGIGTDTQYF,TGTGCCAGCAGACTAGGGGGCATTGGGACAGATACGCAGTATTTT
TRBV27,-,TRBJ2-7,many,CASSPGTREQYF,TGTGCCAGCAGTCCGGGGACGCGCGAGCAGTACTTC
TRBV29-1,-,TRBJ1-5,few,CSAFSRVGSTQHF,TGCAGCGCTTTTTCCAGGGTGGGTTCGACCCAGCATTTT
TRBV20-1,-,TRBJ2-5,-,CSAPGSDRSQEAQYF,TGCAGTGCGCCCGGATCCGACAGAAGCCAAGAGGCCCAGTACTTC
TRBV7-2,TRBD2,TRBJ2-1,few,CASSLSGRANNEQFF,TGTGCCAGCAGTCTCAGCGGGAGGGCGAACAATGAGCAGTTCTTC
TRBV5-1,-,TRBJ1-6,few,CASSSFSSQENSPLHF,TGCGCCAGCAGCTCATTCTCCTCACAGGAGAATTCACCCCTCCACTTT